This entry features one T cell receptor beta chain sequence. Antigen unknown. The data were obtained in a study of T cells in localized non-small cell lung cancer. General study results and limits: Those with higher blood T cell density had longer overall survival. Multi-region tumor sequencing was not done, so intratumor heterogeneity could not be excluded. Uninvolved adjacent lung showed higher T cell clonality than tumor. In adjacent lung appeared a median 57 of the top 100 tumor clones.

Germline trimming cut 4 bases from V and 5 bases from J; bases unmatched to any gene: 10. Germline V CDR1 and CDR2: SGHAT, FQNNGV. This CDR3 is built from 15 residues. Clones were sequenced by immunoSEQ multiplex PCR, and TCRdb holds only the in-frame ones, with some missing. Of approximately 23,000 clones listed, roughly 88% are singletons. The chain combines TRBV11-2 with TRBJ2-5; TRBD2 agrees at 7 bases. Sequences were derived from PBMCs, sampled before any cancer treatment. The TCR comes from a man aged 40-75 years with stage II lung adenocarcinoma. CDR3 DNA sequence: TGTGCCAGCAGCTCCGGGGGGAGGGGCGCCGAGACCCAGTACTTC. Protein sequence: CASSSGGRGAETQYF.